This T cell receptor (beta chain) emerged from a study of T cell clones after liver transplantation. Study background: Pre-transplant mixed lymphocyte reactions yielded third-party-reactive TCRbeta sequences as comparators for graft-donor-reactive sequences.

General study findings and limits: Migration into the graft, not deletion, may explain lost graft donor-reactive T cells.

Comment on this clone: What it binds is not known.

Trimming removed 1 base at V and 5 bases at J, with 15 bases between. Germline assignment: CDR1 SGHKS and CDR2 YYEKEE (reference sequence). The CDR3 is made up of 15 amino acids. Profiling relied on immunoSEQ multiplex PCR, and the TCRdb table lists in-frame clones only, not all of them. The table records some 80,000 clones, around 84% of them present only once. The clonotype originates from a human patient who received a liver transplant. Some T cells may trace back to the graft donor. The J gene is TRBJ1-2, the V gene TRBV5-5; D gene ambiguous. The source material was CD4+ T cells from blood, sampled around 48 months after liver transplant. CDR3 amino acids: CASSLNSSPRYGYTF. The CDR3 DNA reads as TGTGCCAGCAGCTTGAACTCGTCTCCCCGTTATGGCTACACCTTC.